A single T cell receptor beta chain is shown here with its context. The data were taken from a study of patients and donors after allogeneic stem cell transplantation. TCRdb reanalysed the RT-PCR reads using MiXCR and keeps one entry per CDR3 protein. This sample carries around 150,000 distinct CDR3 sequences, over 30% of them seen once, and the ten largest clones take around 50%. Germline CDR1 reads MNHNY; CDR2 reads SVGAGI (reference sequence). The CDR3 is 12 amino acids. The V gene lost 7 bases and the J gene lost 10 bases, with 16 bases spanning the gap. The sequenced material came from blood, either unsorted or a sorted T cell fraction (not recorded which). The J gene is TRBJ1-1, the V gene TRBV6-6, with D unresolved. The receptor comes from a human donor who was either an allogeneic HSCT recipient or a stem cell or donor lymphocyte infusion donor (not recorded which). It is not recorded whose cells these are; they may come from a transplant donor. CDR3: CASTNPAGRAFF. For the CDR3, the DNA is TGTGCCAGCACCAACCCAGCGGGGAGAGCTTTCTTT.